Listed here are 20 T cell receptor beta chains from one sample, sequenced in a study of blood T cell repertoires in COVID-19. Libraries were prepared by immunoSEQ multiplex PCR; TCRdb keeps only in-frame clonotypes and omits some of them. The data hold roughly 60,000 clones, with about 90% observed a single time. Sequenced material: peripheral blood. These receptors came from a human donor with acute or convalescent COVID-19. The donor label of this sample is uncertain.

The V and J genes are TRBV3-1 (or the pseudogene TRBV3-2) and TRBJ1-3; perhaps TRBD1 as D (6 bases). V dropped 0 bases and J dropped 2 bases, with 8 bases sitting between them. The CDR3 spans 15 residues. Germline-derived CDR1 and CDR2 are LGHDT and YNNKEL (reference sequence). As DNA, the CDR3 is TGTGCCAGCAGCCAAGACAGGGGACCTGGAAACACCATATATTTT. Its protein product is CASSQDRGPGNTIYF.

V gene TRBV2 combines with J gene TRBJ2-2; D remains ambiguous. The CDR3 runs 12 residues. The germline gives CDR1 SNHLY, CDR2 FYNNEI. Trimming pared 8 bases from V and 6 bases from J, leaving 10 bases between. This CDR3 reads CASGRLAGELFF. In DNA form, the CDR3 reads TGTGCCAGCGGCCGTTTGGCCGGGGAGCTGTTTTTT.

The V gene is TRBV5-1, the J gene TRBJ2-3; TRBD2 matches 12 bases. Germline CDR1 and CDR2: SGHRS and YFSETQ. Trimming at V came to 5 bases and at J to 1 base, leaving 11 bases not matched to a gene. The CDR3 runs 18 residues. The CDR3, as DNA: TGCGCCAGCAGTACCGCCGGGACTAGCGGGTACCGCACAGATACGCAGTATTTT. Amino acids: CASSTAGTSGYRTDTQYF.

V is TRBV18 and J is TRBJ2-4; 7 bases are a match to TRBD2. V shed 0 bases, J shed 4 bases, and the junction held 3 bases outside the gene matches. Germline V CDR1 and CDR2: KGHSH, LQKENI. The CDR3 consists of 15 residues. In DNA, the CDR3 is TGTGCCAGCTCACCACCCTCACTAGCGAAAAACATTCAGTACTTC. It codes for CASSPPSLAKNIQYF.

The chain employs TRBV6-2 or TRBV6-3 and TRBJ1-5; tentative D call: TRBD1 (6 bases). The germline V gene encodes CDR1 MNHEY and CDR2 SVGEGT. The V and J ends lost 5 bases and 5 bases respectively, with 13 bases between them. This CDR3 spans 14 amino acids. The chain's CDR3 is CASSPLQGHQPQHF. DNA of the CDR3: TGTGCCAGCAGTCCCCTACAGGGTCATCAGCCCCAGCATTTT.

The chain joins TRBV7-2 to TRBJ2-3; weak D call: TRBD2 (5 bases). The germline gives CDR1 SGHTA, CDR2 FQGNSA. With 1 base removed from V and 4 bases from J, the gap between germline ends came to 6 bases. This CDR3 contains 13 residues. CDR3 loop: CASSLEEADTQYF. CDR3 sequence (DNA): TGTGCCAGCAGCTTAGAGGAGGCAGATACGCAGTATTTT.

The CDR3: CASSSRGATSSYEQYF. The CDR3 DNA sequence: TGTGCCAGCAGTTCCCGGGGGGCTACGAGCTCCTACGAGCAGTACTTC. V gene TRBV28 combines with J gene TRBJ2-7, with D possibly TRBD2 on 7 matching bases. The CDR3 is made up of 16 amino acids. Germline assignment: CDR1 MDHEN and CDR2 SYDVKM. Trimming removed 4 bases at V and 0 bases at J, with 16 bases between. Supplemented by reference TRBV28 and TRBJ2-7, the full variable domain reads DVKVTQSSRYLVKRTGEKVFLECVQDMDHENMFWYRQDPGLGLRLIYFSYDVKMKEKGDIPEGYSVSREKKERFSLILESASTNQTSMYLCASSSRGATSSYEQYFGPGTRLTVT.

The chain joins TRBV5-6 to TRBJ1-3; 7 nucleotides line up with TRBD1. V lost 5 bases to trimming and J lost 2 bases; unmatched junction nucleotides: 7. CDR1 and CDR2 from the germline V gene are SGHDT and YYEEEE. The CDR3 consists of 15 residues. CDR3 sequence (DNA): TGTGCCAGCAGGTCCCAGGGGGTCGCTGGAAACACCATATATTTT. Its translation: CASRSQGVAGNTIYF.

The CDR3 DNA reads TGTGCCAGCAGCTTAGAACGGGGCTATGGCTACACCTTC. This encodes CASSLERGYGYTF. The chain carries TRBV7-2 and TRBJ1-2; no clear D. The CDR3 consists of 13 residues. CDR1 is SGHTA, CDR2 FQGNSA, per germline. The germline V and J ends were trimmed by 1 base and 4 bases, with 7 bases remaining between them.

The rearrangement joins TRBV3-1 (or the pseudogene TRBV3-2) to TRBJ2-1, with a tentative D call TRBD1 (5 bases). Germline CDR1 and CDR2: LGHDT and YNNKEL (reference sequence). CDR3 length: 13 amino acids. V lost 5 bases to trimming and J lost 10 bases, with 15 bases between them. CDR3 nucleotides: TGTGCCAGCAGCTGGGGCTCTTTCGTAGAGCAGTTCTTC. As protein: CASSWGSFVEQFF.

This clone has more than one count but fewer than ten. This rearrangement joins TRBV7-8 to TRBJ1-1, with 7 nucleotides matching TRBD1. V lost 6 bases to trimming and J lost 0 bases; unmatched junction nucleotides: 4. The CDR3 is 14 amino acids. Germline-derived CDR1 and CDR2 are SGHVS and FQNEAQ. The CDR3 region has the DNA TGTGCCAGCAGGGTAGGGGGCATGAACACTGAAGCTTTCTTT. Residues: CASRVGGMNTEAFF.

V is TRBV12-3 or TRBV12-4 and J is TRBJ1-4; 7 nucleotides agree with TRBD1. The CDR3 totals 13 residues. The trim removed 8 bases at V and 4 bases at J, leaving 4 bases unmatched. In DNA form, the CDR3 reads TGTGCCAGCCGGACAGGACATAATGAAAAACTGTTTTTT. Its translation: CASRTGHNEKLFF.

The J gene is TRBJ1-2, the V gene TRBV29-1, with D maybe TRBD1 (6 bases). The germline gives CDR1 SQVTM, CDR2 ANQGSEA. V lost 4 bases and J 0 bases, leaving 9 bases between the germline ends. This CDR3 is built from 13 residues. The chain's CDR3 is CSVGGRANYGYTF. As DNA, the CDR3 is TGCAGCGTTGGGGGGCGGGCTAACTATGGCTACACCTTC.

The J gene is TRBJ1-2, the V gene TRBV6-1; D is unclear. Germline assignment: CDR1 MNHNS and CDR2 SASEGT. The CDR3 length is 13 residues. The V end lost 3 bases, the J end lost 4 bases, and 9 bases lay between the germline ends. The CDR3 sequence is CASSDPTAYGYTF. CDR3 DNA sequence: TGTGCCAGCAGTGATCCCACAGCCTATGGCTACACCTTC.

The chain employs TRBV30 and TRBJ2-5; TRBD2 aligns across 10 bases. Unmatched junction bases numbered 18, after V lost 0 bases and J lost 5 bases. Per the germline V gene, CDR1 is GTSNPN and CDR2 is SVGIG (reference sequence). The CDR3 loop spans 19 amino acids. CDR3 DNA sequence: TGTGCCTGGAGTGTATTCTCCCGGCTAGCGGGGGAACCCTGGGAGACCCAGTACTTC. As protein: CAWSVFSRLAGEPWETQYF.

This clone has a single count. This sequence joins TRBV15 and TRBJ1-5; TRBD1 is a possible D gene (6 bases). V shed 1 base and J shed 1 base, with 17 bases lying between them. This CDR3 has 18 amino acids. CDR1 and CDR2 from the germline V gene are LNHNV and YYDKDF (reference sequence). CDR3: CATSRGPIGQRSNQPQHF. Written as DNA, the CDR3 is TGTGCCACCAGCAGAGGGCCGATCGGACAGAGGAGCAATCAGCCCCAGCATTTT. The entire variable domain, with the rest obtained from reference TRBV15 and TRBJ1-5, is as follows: DAMVIQNPRYQVTQFGKPVTLSCSQTLNHNVMYWYQQKSSQAPKLLFHYYDKDFNNEADTPDNFQSRRPNTSFCFLDIRSPGLGDTAMYLCATSRGPIGQRSNQPQHFGDGTRLSIL.

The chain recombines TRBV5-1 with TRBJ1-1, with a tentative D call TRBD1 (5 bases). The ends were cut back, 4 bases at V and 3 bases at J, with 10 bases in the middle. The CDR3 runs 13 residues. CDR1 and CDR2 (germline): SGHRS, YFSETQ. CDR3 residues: CASSPDIYTEAFF. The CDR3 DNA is TGCGCCAGCAGCCCGGACATTTACACTGAAGCTTTCTTT.

This CDR3 reads CASSLNGGQRTSATYEQYV. The CDR3 DNA follows: TGTGCCAGCAGCTTAAACGGGGGACAACGGACTAGCGCAACCTACGAGCAGTACGTC. This chain connects TRBV7-2 to TRBJ2-7; 9 positions match TRBD2. The germline CDR1 and CDR2 sequences are SGHTA and FQGNSA. V dropped 2 bases and J dropped 2; count of bases not matched to a gene: 16. The CDR3 consists of 19 residues.

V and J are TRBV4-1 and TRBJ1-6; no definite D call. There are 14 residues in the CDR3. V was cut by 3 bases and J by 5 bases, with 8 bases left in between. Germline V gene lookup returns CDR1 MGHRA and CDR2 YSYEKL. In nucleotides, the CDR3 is TGCGCCAGCAGCCAGGGTCAGGATAATTCACCCCTCCACTTT. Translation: CASSQGQDNSPLHF.

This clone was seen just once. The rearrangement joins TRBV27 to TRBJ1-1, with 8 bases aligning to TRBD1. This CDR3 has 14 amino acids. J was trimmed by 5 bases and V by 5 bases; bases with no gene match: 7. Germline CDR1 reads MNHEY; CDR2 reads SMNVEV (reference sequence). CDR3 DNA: TGTGCCAGCAGTATGGACAGGGTACGGACTGAAGCTTTCTTT. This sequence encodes CASSMDRVRTEAFF.